This TCR beta chain was sequenced in a study of control samples from healthy donors and cancer patients. In germline, CDR1 is SGHVS, CDR2 FNYEAQ. V shed 5 bases and J 4 bases; nucleotides not matched to a gene: 16. The CDR3 sequence is 17 residues long. This table comes from immunoSEQ multiplex PCR, and its TCRdb copy is limited to in-frame clones, with some not included. Of some 28,000 clones in the sample, about 83% are singletons; the top ten hold under 2%. The rearrangement links TRBV7-6 to TRBJ1-2, with 7 bases identical to TRBD1. Sequencing was performed on PBMCs. The TCR comes from a woman aged 40 to 50 with lung cancer. The CDR3 sequence is CASSPRPATGVGYGYTF. CDR3 bases: TGTGCCAGCAGCCCCCGCCCCGCCACAGGGGTTGGCTATGGCTACACCTTC.